This is a list of T cell receptor beta chains from one sample in a study of blood T cell dynamics during melanoma immunotherapy. The assay was immunoSEQ multiplex PCR, and TCRdb's table has in-frame clones only and misses some. Of over 8,000 clones in the sample, approximately 86% were seen once. This material consisted of blood, taken from a patient treated with checkpoint blockade. The receptor source for this set is a human donor with melanoma. Both conserved end residues are part of each CDR3. D genes are given only for firm matches. Rows give clone size only sometimes, using once, few, many, or a class for an expanded clone.

-	-	TRBV29-1	TRBJ1-1	CSFRQFLNTEAFF	TGCAGCTTCCGACAGTTTCTTAACACTGAAGCTTTCTTT
-	-	TRBV13	TRBJ1-6	CASSFGRTYNSPLHF	TGTGCCAGCAGCTTCGGCCGGACCTATAATTCACCCCTCCACTTT
-	-	TRBV30	TRBJ2-7	CAWGPQGPQYF	TGTGCCTGGGGCCCGCAGGGACCGCAGTACTTC
few	-	TRBV2	TRBJ1-4	CASGRGTNEKLFF	TGTGCCAGCGGGAGGGGGACTAATGAAAAACTGTTTTTT
-	TRBD1	TRBV19	TRBJ1-2	CASSNQGESGYTF	TGTGCCAGTAGTAATCAGGGGGAGTCTGGCTACACCTTC
-	TRBD1	TRBV9	TRBJ1-3	CASSGTGGAEGNTIYF	TGTGCCAGCAGCGGGACAGGGGGCGCGGAGGGAAACACCATATATTTT
-	-	TRBV2	TRBJ2-3	CASSQIPGDTQYF	TGTGCCAGCAGTCAGATCCCCGGAGATACGCAGTATTTT
-	-	TRBV6-5	TRBJ2-5	CASSITRGATQYF	TGTGCCAGCAGTATTACCAGGGGGGCGACCCAGTACTTC
-	TRBD2	TRBV5-6	TRBJ2-2	CASSYVAGETGELFF	TGTGCCAGCAGCTATGTAGCGGGGGAGACGGGGGAGCTGTTTTTT
-	-	TRBV2	TRBJ1-5	CASRNRDGNQPQHF	TGTGCCAGCAGGAACCGGGACGGTAATCAGCCCCAGCATTTT
-	-	TRBV5-1	TRBJ1-1	CASSLGDLTNEAFF	TGCGCCAGCAGCTTGGGGGACCTCACGAATGAAGCTTTCTTT
-	-	TRBV6-4	TRBJ2-4	CASSPDYRSIQYF	TGTGCCAGCAGTCCTGACTACCGGAGCATTCAGTACTTC
-	-	TRBV4-1	TRBJ2-2	CASSQDDSNTGELFF	TGCGCCAGCAGCCAAGACGACAGCAACACCGGGGAGCTGTTTTTT
-	-	TRBV5-6	TRBJ2-2	CASSPGNTGELFF	TGTGCCAGCAGCCCTGGAAACACCGGGGAGCTGTTTTTT
-	-	TRBV15	TRBJ1-3	CATTQSSGNTIYF	TGTGCCACCACCCAGAGCTCTGGAAACACCATATATTTT
-	TRBD1	TRBV5-1	TRBJ1-6	CASSAGTGNSPLHF	TGCGCCAGCAGCGCCGGGACAGGGAATTCACCCCTCCACTTT
-	TRBD1	TRBV30	TRBJ2-7	CAWRDPLQGLIHEQYF	TGTGCCTGGAGGGATCCCCTACAGGGGCTAATCCACGAGCAGTACTTC
once	TRBD1	TRBV5-8	TRBJ1-5	CASSRTGQGNQPQHF	TGTGCCAGCAGCCGGACGGGACAGGGGAATCAGCCCCAGCATTTT
-	TRBD1	TRBV30	TRBJ1-2	CAWSSGGTGSVYGYTF	TGTGCCTGGAGTTCCGGGGGGACAGGGTCGGTCTATGGCTACACCTTC
-	TRBD1	TRBV2	TRBJ1-6	CASRTGQYNSPLHF	TGTGCCAGCAGGACGGGACAGTATAATTCACCCCTCCACTTT
-	TRBD2	TRBV6-5	TRBJ2-2	CASSYAGTSLGGELFF	TGTGCCAGCAGTTACGCAGGGACTAGCTTAGGCGGGGAGCTGTTTTTT
few	-	TRBV7-9	TRBJ1-1	CASSLRELGAFF	TGTGCCAGCAGCTTAAGGGAACTCGGAGCTTTCTTT
-	-	TRBV30	TRBJ2-5	CAWSVLREETQYF	TGTGCCTGGAGTGTACTTCGGGAAGAGACCCAGTACTTC
-	-	TRBV6-6	TRBJ1-2	CASSYGGASYGYTF	TGTGCCAGCAGTTACGGGGGGGCGAGCTATGGCTACACCTTC
-	TRBD2	TRBV11-2	TRBJ2-2	CASASGGYGELFF	TGTGCCAGTGCTAGCGGGGGGTACGGGGAGCTGTTTTTT
-	TRBD1	TRBV7-7	TRBJ2-1	CASSLDRGSHNEQFF	TGTGCCAGCAGCCTCGACAGGGGGTCCCACAATGAGCAGTTCTTC
-	-	TRBV11-2	TRBJ2-7	CASSQGASGLLPYEQYF	TGTGCCAGCAGCCAAGGGGCGTCGGGGCTATTGCCCTACGAGCAGTACTTC
-	TRBD1	TRBV13	TRBJ1-1	CASSPGTGGGWTEAFF	TGTGCCAGCAGCCCCGGGACAGGGGGGGGATGGACTGAAGCTTTCTTT
few	-	TRBV7-9	TRBJ1-2	CASSDDWFGYTF	TGTGCCAGCAGCGATGACTGGTTTGGCTACACCTTC
-	-	TRBV5-1	TRBJ2-5	CASSLGVTPKTQYF	TGCGCCAGCAGCTTGGGGGTCACCCCGAAGACCCAGTACTTC
few	TRBD1	TRBV30	TRBJ1-1	CAWSARQGMNTEAFF	TGTGCCTGGAGTGCCAGACAGGGTATGAACACTGAAGCTTTCTTT
-	TRBD1	TRBV7-2	TRBJ1-4	CASSLDRGDAKLFF	TGTGCCAGCAGCCTCGACAGGGGGGACGCAAAACTGTTTTTT
-	-	TRBV27	TRBJ2-7	CASSQGPAYEQYF	TGTGCCAGCAGTCAGGGACCCGCCTACGAGCAGTACTTC
-	-	TRBV7-8	TRBJ1-2	CASSHRRWDGGLTGYTF	TGTGCCAGCAGCCACCGTCGGTGGGACGGGGGTTTAACGGGCTACACCTTC
-	TRBD1	TRBV19	TRBJ2-5	CASGTGTLLETQYF	TGTGCCAGTGGGACAGGGACCCTCTTGGAGACCCAGTACTTC
-	-	TRBV5-8	TRBJ2-4	CASSPEAVSKGKNIQYF	TGTGCCAGCAGCCCGGAGGCGGTTTCTAAGGGAAAAAACATTCAGTACTTC